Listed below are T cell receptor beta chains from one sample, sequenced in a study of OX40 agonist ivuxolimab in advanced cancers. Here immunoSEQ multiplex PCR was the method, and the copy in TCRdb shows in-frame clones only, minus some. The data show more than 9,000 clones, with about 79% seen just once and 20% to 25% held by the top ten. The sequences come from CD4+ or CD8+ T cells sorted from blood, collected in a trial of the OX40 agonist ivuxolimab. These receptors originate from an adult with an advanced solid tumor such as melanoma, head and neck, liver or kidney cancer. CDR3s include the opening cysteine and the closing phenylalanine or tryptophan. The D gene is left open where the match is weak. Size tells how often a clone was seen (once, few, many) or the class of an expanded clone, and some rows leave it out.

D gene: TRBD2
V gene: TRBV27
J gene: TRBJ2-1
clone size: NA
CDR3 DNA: TGTGCCAGCAGTTCACCCACTAGCGGGCCATACAATGAGCAGTTCTTC
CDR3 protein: CASSSPTSGPYNEQFF

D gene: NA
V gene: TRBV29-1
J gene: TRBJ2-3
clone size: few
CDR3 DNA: TGCAGCGTTGTTTTGGCTATTCAATACACAGATACGCAGTATTTT
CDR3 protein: CSVVLAIQYTDTQYF

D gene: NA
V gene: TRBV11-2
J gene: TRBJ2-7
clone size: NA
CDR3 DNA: TGTGCCAGCTCGACGGGAACCTACGAGCAGTACTTC
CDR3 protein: CASSTGTYEQYF

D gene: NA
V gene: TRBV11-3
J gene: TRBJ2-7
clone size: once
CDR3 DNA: TGTGCCAGCAGCTTCCGGGACGGATCCTACGAGCAGTACTTC
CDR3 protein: CASSFRDGSYEQYF

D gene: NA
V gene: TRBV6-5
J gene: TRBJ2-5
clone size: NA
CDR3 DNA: TGTGCCAGCAGTTGGGGACGGGGGGCGGAGGAGACCCAGTACTTC
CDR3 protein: CASSWGRGAEETQYF

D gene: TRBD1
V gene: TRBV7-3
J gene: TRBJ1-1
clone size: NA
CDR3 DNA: TGTGCCAGCAGCCAGACCTACAGGGGCCCGAACACTGAAGCTTTCTTT
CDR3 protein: CASSQTYRGPNTEAFF

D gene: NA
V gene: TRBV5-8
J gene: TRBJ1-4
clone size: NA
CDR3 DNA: TGTGCCAGCAGCTTAAGCGAAAAACTGTTTTTT
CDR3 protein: CASSLSEKLFF

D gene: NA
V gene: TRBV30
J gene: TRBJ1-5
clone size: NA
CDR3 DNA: TGTGCCTGGAGTGTGGCAGGTTGGCGGCAGCCCCAGCATTTT
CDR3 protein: CAWSVAGWRQPQHF

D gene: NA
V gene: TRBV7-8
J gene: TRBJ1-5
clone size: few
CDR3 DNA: TGTGCCAGCAGCCCCGTTGGCCAGCCCCAGCATTTT
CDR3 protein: CASSPVGQPQHF

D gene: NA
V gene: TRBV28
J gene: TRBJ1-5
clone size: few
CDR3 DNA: TGTGCCAGCAGTTTAATCTCCTGGGCAGGTCAGCCCCAGCATTTT
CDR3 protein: CASSLISWAGQPQHF

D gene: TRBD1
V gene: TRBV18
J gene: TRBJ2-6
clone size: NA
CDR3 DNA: TGTGCCAGCTCGGGGACAGGGGGCTCTGGGGCCAACGTCCTGACTTTC
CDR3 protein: CASSGTGGSGANVLTF

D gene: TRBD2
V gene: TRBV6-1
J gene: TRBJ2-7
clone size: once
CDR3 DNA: TGTGCCAGCAGGGAGATAGCGGGGGGGTACGAGCAGTACTTC
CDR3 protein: CASREIAGGYEQYF

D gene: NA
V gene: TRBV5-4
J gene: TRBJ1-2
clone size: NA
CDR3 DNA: TGTGCCAGCAGCTTGTTGGTGGTCCCCTATGGCTACACCTTC
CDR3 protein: CASSLLVVPYGYTF

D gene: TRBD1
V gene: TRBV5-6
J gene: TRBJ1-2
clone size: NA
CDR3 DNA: TGTGCCAGCAGCTCAGATACCGGGACAGGGGTACGCTACACCTTC
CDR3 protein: CASSSDTGTGVRYTF

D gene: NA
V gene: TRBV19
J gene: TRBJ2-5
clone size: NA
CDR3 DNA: TGTGCCAGTAGTATGACGGCATATGAGACCCAGTACTTC
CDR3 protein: CASSMTAYETQYF

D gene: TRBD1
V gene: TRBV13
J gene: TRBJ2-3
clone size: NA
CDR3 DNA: TGTGCCAGCACCAAAGAGACAGGGCCGCAGAGAGATACGCAGTATTTT
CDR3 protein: CASTKETGPQRDTQYF

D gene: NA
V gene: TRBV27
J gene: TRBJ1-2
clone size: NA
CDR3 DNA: TGTGCCAGCAGTTATAAGCCCCGACACTATGGCTACACCTTC
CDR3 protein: CASSYKPRHYGYTF